This T cell receptor (beta chain) was recovered during a study of shared clonotypes between healthy human individuals. On the study more broadly: Donors, aged 18 to 49, were a couple of women and a few men.

Assay: immunoSEQ multiplex PCR; the TCRdb copy retains only in-frame clones and omits some. The table lists a few million clones, around 90% of them singletons, with over 0.12% in the top ten. Per germline, CDR1 ENHRY and CDR2 SYGVKD. Between the trimmed V and J ends, which lost 4 bases and 1 base, there was a span of 7 bases. The CDR3 is 14 amino acids. The rearrangement joins TRBV10-3 to TRBJ2-2; D is undetermined. This receptor was taken from a man aged 18 to 30 in good health. Source material: naive CD4+ T cells sorted from blood. Specified subset: CD45RA+ positively selected. Here the CDR3 reads CAISGSVNTGELFF. For the CDR3, the DNA is TGTGCCATCAGTGGGTCAGTGAACACCGGGGAGCTGTTTTTT.